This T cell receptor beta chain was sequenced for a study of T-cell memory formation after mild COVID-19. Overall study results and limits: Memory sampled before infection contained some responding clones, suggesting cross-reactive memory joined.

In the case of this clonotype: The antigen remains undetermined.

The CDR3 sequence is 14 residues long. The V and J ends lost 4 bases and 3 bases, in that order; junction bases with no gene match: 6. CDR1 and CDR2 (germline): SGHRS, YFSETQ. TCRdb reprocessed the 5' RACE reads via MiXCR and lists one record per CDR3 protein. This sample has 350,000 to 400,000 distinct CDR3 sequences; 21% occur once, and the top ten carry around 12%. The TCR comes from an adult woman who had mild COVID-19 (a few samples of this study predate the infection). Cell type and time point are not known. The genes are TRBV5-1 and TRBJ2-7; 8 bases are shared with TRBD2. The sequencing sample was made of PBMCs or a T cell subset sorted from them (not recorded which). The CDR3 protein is CASSPGLGYYEQYF. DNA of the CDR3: TGCGCCAGCAGCCCGGGACTAGGTTACTACGAGCAGTACTTC.